This entry features one T cell receptor (beta chain) sequence. Its antigen remains undetermined. Base qualities are not recorded, but no much larger clone differs from it by a single base. The record originates from a study of cytomegalovirus exposure and HLA in healthy donors (dated by TCRdb to between 2016 and 2019). Looking at the study overall: An earlier analysis of 587 of the donors reported approximately 260 Gb of sequence data and around 110 million unique TCR beta sequences obtained from around 190 million T cells. An early release that covered some 640 HLA-typed donors contained about 300 gigabases of sequencing data and tens of millions of unique TCR sequences. The number of typed donors differed by locus: about 629-640 for A, B, C, DRB1 and DQB1; roughly 510 for DQA1; 606 for DPA1; and approximately 450 for DPB1. A later genetic analysis used genome-wide SNP genotypes for about three fifths of the roughly 700 donors, treating that subset as a discovery cohort. A separate validation cohort of over a hundred different subjects was used in addition to the roughly 720-subject first cohort. Roughly five DR-DQ haplotypes were treated as single units for association and clustering because of strong linkage in the cohort. Across 300 to 500 genotyped donors of the cohort, an average of about 240,000 unique TCR beta nucleotide sequences per donor were sequenced, and roughly 18% of those sequences were non-productive. The study combined high-throughput TCR immunosequencing, statistical association of individual TCRs with disease status, and machine learning to predict cytomegalovirus infection status. Donor age, sex, ethnicity and CMV serostatus were compiled together with the repertoire data. In the later analysis, no new phenotypic data were used to find candidate immune exposures; instead, reliance was placed on TCR beta sequences and their occurrence across donors. Class I and class II HLA loci were covered by the typing at four-digit resolution. The study profiled the T cell repertoires of 500 to 800 subjects by immunosequencing and related them to cytomegalovirus serostatus. In a later analysis, previously published TCR beta repertoires from 666 donors were re-analyzed and high-resolution HLA genotyping was added so that TCR occurrence patterns could be studied. An earlier analysis of around 580 of the donors used high-throughput TCR beta sequencing to judge whether each TCR beta V gene segment behaved as functional or pseudogenic. Every repertoire in the discovery cohort had been generated on one and the same sequencing platform. The aim of the study was to test whether cataloging public T cell receptors could identify signatures of past pathogen exposure. Of the roughly 400 genotyped donors, around 81% fell in the genetic ancestry cluster associated with self-reported Caucasian donors.

Trimming takes 4 bases off V and 6 bases off J; junction bases not matched to a gene: 10. The CDR3 measures 16 amino acids from cysteine to phenylalanine. CDR3 DNA only is kept here, 48 bases in frame from base 1. From the germline V gene, CDR1 is MDHEN and CDR2 is SYDVKM. In total, approximately 610 healthy bone marrow donors made up the cohort. At the time of sampling, every cohort member was nominally healthy, though immune exposures that went unrecorded were likely present. The donor tested CMV seronegative and was one of the 352 seronegative cohort members. Each donor provided a peripheral blood sample, and peripheral blood mononuclear cells were used for TCR beta sequencing. Genomic DNA extraction from the blood cell samples was performed with the Qiagen DNeasy Blood Extraction Kit. The paper as a whole reports these results and caveats: An association between a missense DCLRE1C variant and V-gene and J-gene trimming of TCR beta chains was found in a later genetic analysis and replicated in an independent cohort. Seventeen rarely observed V segments, including chromosome 9 orphons, were excluded from the earlier analysis of several hundred of the donors because counts were too low. It was suggested by the authors that the approach could potentially be generalized to other disease states and immunological phenotypes. Only TCR beta chains were sequenced in this cohort, and the absence of alpha or paired-chain data limited detectable features. Three of the identified cytomegalovirus-associated TCR beta chains were confirmed in vitro to be specific for cytomegalovirus antigens. Most CMV-associated TCR beta chains appeared to be HLA-restricted in a later analysis, and the HLA associations seemed to be driven largely by CMV exposure. A further reported finding was that TCR beta sequences accurately predicted the HLA-A and HLA-B alleles for most subjects in the first cohort. According to a later analysis, TCR association rates differed among HLA loci, with DRB1 alleles showing the most associated TCRs and HLA-C alleles showing the fewest. Because the 87-base-pair reads could not distinguish some IMGT-functional V segments, including TRBV6-2 and TRBV6-3, those segments were excluded. In a later analysis, several top co-occurrence clusters were reported to appear linked to parvovirus B19, influenza, CMV and Epstein-Barr virus. In an earlier analysis of 587 of the donors, most TCR beta V segments were observed in productive rearrangements about 87% or about 30% of the time, broadly matching IMGT annotations. The study gave a list of 150 to 200 TCR beta chains associated with cytomegalovirus. Strong co-occurrence of HLA alleles, especially DR and DQ, made assigning TCR associations to individual alleles difficult. Linkage disequilibrium might explain the correlated functional status among segregating V segments, but an unknown experimental factor could not be excluded. Most TCR sequences were seen in very few donors, while some public TCRs were found in many individuals. The classifier was reported to diagnose cytomegalovirus status with high specificity and sensitivity in both the original cohort and the validation cohort. Specific HLA alleles were associated with over 15,000 TCR beta sequences at a false discovery rate of 0.05 in a later analysis. In a later genetic analysis, fewer N-insertions in productive TCRs were reported among donors in an Asian-associated ancestry cluster than the 666-donor mean. Because some donors lacked HLA typing at each locus, the association tests relied only on the typed subset. Compared with equally common non-associated chains, HLA-associated TCR beta chains in a later analysis were more clonally expanded and had lower generation probabilities. For the cohort, immune exposure information was limited to CMV serostatus. The sequencing pipeline was judged likely to have produced a cluster of highly shared sequence variants as a technical artifact. The presence/absence analyses assumed that sequencing depth was roughly uniform across donors, and that assumption may not be true.

The library was built by means of the immunoSEQ multiplex PCR assay. The multiplex PCR relied on a mix of 60 forward primers for TCR Vbeta segments and 13 reverse primers for TCR Jbeta segments. The CDR3 region of rearranged TCR beta genes was amplified from genomic DNA by a multiplex PCR assay. Amplified TCR beta libraries were sequenced as 87-base-pair reads on the Illumina HiSeq System. As for the original processing: Across the 500 to 700 repertoires, a later analysis counted 78 million or so unique TCR beta chains, roughly 11 million of which were shared by at least two donors. Raw reads were error-corrected and collapsed into unique sequences by a nearest-neighbor algorithm in which closely related sequences were merged to remove PCR and sequencing errors. To assign V, D and J gene segments, CDR3 sequences were aligned to IMGT reference sequences. For a sequence to be retained, at least a six-nucleotide match to both a V gene segment and a J gene segment was required. A rearrangement counted as productive if the CDR3 had no stop codons and remained in frame with V and J, and every other rearrangement counted as non-productive. CDR3 was defined according to IMGT convention as the region running from the second conserved V-encoded cysteine to the conserved J-encoded phenylalanine. The earlier analysis of 450 to 750 of the donors excluded any sequence lacking an unambiguous match to a single V gene segment. In an earlier analysis of 587 of the donors, a V segment was called functional when productive rearrangements were above 56.7%, and segregating when the standard deviation between donors exceeded 5%. A statistical classification framework was developed to diagnose cytomegalovirus status using the catalog of TCR beta chain sequences. In a later analysis, V and J genes were assigned by comparing TCR nucleotide sequences against IMGT/GENE-DB human TR gene sequences. A later analysis assigned CDR3 sequences and most-parsimonious VDJ recombination scenarios with the TCRdist pipeline. A later analysis defined each TCR beta chain by its CDR3 amino acid sequence plus V-gene family, and excluded reads lacking a unique V-gene family. A later analysis removed several hundred highly shared, low-generation-probability nucleotide sequences to deal with suspected cross-contamination and a sequencing artifact. In a later analysis, a clonal expansion index was calculated for each public chain from normalized within-repertoire ranks of inferred template counts. In a later analysis, generation probabilities were computed using a VDJ recombination model fitted to out-of-frame rearrangements, and the results were checked against IGoR. In a later analysis, TCR-TCR, TCR-HLA and TCR-CMV co-occurrence was scored with hypergeometric tests, and a repertoire-size bias correction was applied to TCR pairs. In a later analysis, false discovery rates were estimated by permuting HLA or CMV assignments 20 times. In a later analysis, co-occurring TCRs were grouped using DBSCAN, with TCRdist sequence similarity added in when clustering inside HLA-allele-positive subsets. For co-occurrence clustering, repertoires with fewer than 30,000 or more than 120,000 public chains were excluded, along with four or five repertoires with anomalous nucleotide sharing. TCRdb re-hosts the immuneACCESS table, in-frame sequences only. Its copies lack some clones; in the studies checked, an unresolved V gene accounts for under half of them, and the cause for the rest is not known. Clone size and the V and J calls come from that table; the DNA yielded D and trimming. This sample comprises a few hundred thousand clones, 75% to 90% of them detected only once. The top ten clones comprise less than 0.4% of the sample.

In this chain, TRBV28 is recombined with TRBJ1-5, with 9 bases in between that match TRBD1. Source material: PBMCs. The source is a girl aged 2 to 10 in good health and CMV-seronegative. The DNA reads as follows: TGTGCCAGCAGTTGGGGGACAGGGACGGTCTTTCAGCCCCAGCATTTT. Translated, this gives CASSWGTGTVFQPQHF.